This paragraph covers one TCR beta chain sequence. Its target is unknown. Patients sequenced had flow cytometry evidence of CD8+CD57+ cell expansion. No patient had been given any therapy when blood was sampled. These data belong to a study of CD8+CD57+ T cells in acquired aplastic anemia. Background on the study: The DNA of sorted CD4+ and CD8+ cells averaged approximately 3.2 ug. Overall study results and limits: Patients and controls shared some 30 CD8+ CDR3 sequences, highly expressed in patients. Significant differences in CD8+ Simpson's diversity were not observed between patients and controls.

Per germline, CDR1 SGHTS and CDR2 YDEGEE. There are 15 residues in the CDR3. The ends lost 4 bases at V and 4 bases at J; junction bases unmatched: 8. Both TCR beta VDJ combination and CDR3 sequence profiling were carried out. Genomic DNA was the template for this profiling. TCRdb called the reads again in MiXCR, with one record for every CDR3 protein. The sample holds around 200,000 distinct CDR3 sequences, more than 45% seen once. This sequence originates from a human donor with aplastic anemia. The rearrangement links TRBV5-8 to TRBJ2-7, with 10 bases aligning to TRBD1. Sample: sorted CD4+, CD8+, or CD8+CD57+ T cells (not recorded which) from PBMCs. CDR3 residues: CASSRMDRGGYEQYF. CDR3 sequence (DNA): TGTGCCAGCAGCAGGATGGACAGGGGGGGATACGAGCAGTACTTC. The full variable domain, its missing parts supplied by reference TRBV5-8 and TRBJ2-7, is EAGVTQSPTHLIKTRGQQATLRCSPISGHTSVYWYQQALGLGLQFLLWYDEGEERNRGNFPPRFSGRQFPNYSSELNVNALELEDSALYLCASSRMDRGGYEQYFGPGTRLTVT.